One sample yielded the 14 T cell receptor beta chains listed below, sequenced in a study of radiotherapy plus CTLA-4 blockade in lung cancer. TCRdb keeps only in-frame clones here, not all; method: immunoSEQ multiplex PCR. The repertoire has approximately 30,000 clones, 60% to 80% of them found once; the top ten carry roughly 5.1%. The source material was peripheral blood, sampled from a patient treated with radiotherapy plus ipilimumab. These receptors came from a human donor with non-small cell lung cancer whose response to radiotherapy plus ipilimumab could not be evaluated.

The chain links TRBV7-9 to TRBJ2-6; perhaps TRBD1 as D (5 bases). Germline V gives CDR1 SEHNR, CDR2 FQNEAQ (reference sequence). The CDR3 has 15 amino acids. V was pared by 4 bases and J by 1 base, with 8 bases between. The CDR3 loop is CASSSYRSGANVLTF. The CDR3 DNA sequence: TGTGCCAGCAGCTCCTACAGGTCTGGGGCCAACGTCCTGACTTTC. Filled out from reference TRBV7-9 and TRBJ2-6, the complete variable domain reads DTGVSQNPRHKITKRGQNVTFRCDPISEHNRLYWYRQTLGQGPEFLTYFQNEAQLEKSRLLSDRFSAERPKGSFSTLEIQRTEQGDSAMYLCASSSYRSGANVLTFGAGSRLTVL.

J is TRBJ2-5 and V is TRBV5-1, with 8 bases that match TRBD2. J lost 5 bases, V lost 4 bases, and 4 bases had no gene match. The CDR3 runs 13 residues. Germline loops: CDR1 SGHRS, CDR2 YFSETQ. DNA of the CDR3: TGCGCCAGCAGCAGGACTAGCAGCGAGACCCAGTACTTC. Amino acids: CASSRTSSETQYF.

This chain links TRBV10-2 with TRBJ2-5; TRBD2 agrees at 12 bases. The CDR3 contains 15 residues. V lost 9 bases and J lost 2; bases outside the gene matches: 7. The germline V gene has CDR1 WSHSY and CDR2 SAAADI. The CDR3 region has the DNA TGCGCCAGTTATTCTGGGACTAGCGGGCAAGAGACCCAGTACTTC. Its translation is CASYSGTSGQETQYF.

V and J are TRBV4-1 and TRBJ2-1; TRBD2 matches 11 bases. The CDR3 contains 18 residues. V lost 0 bases to trimming and J lost 7 bases; unmatched junction nucleotides: 11. The germline V gene encodes CDR1 MGHRA and CDR2 YSYEKL. CDR3: CASSQEEVAGGPFNEQFF. CDR3 nucleotides: TGCGCCAGCAGCCAAGAAGAGGTAGCGGGAGGGCCTTTTAATGAGCAGTTCTTC.

J is TRBJ1-1 and V is TRBV9; D is unresolved. The length of the CDR3 is 14 residues. Germline CDR1 is SGDLS and CDR2 is YYNGEE. Trimming removed 0 bases at V and 5 bases at J, with 11 bases between. CDR3 loop: CASSVGKLRTEAFF. The DNA for the CDR3 is TGTGCCAGCAGCGTAGGAAAACTAAGGACTGAAGCTTTCTTT.

The chain has TRBV9 and TRBJ2-7; 10 bases line up with TRBD1. Germline V CDR1 and CDR2: SGDLS, YYNGEE. V shed 0 bases, J shed 3 bases, and the junction held 6 bases outside the gene matches. The CDR3 spans 16 residues. This CDR3 is CASSVGPWTGGYEQYF. Here the CDR3 DNA reads TGTGCCAGCAGCGTAGGTCCATGGACAGGGGGCTACGAGCAGTACTTC.

The CDR3 reads CASSLTGMAEKLFF. CDR3 coding DNA: TGTGCCAGCAGCTTGACAGGGATGGCTGAAAAACTGTTTTTT. This chain uses TRBV5-5 with TRBJ1-4; D perhaps matches TRBD1 (6 bases). CDR1 and CDR2 (germline): SGHKS, YYEKEE (reference sequence). The CDR3 sequence is 14 residues long. Trimming cost V 1 base and J 7 bases, with 11 bases left between them.

The genes are TRBV19 and TRBJ2-2; D is perhaps TRBD1 (6 bases). Between the trimmed V and J ends, which lost 6 bases and 6 bases, there was a span of 23 bases. The length of the CDR3 is 17 residues. Germline CDR1 LNHDA, CDR2 SQIVND (reference sequence). CDR3 DNA: TGTGCCAGTAGGATCTCAGGGACACCCCGGGGACCCGGGGAGCTGTTTTTT. Encoded protein: CASRISGTPRGPGELFF.

CDR3 loop: CASGLSLAAKVYEQYF. In nucleotides, the CDR3 is TGTGCCAGTGGATTGAGTCTAGCGGCTAAGGTCTACGAGCAGTACTTC. The J gene is TRBJ2-7, the V gene TRBV19; 7 bases agree with TRBD2. V gave up 8 bases and J gave up 3 bases; unmatched junction bases: 16. In germline, CDR1 is LNHDA, CDR2 SQIVND (reference sequence). The CDR3 spans 16 residues.

J is TRBJ2-7 and V is TRBV7-2, with 10 bases lining up with TRBD2. With V trimmed by 3 bases and J by 2 bases, 10 bases remained unmatched. CDR3 size: 17 residues. Per the germline V gene, CDR1 is SGHTA and CDR2 is FQGNSA. For the CDR3, the DNA is TGTGCCAGCAGCTTTACCTCCGGGACTAGCGAGACCTACGAGCAGTACTTC. Its protein is CASSFTSGTSETYEQYF.

The CDR3: CASSSPGASTEAFF. In DNA, the CDR3 is TGTGCCAGCAGCTCCCCAGGGGCAAGCACTGAAGCTTTCTTT. This chain links TRBV7-2 with TRBJ1-1; possibly TRBD1 for D (6 bases). The germline CDR1 and CDR2 sequences are SGHTA and FQGNSA. The CDR3 length is 14 residues. V lost 4 bases to trimming and J lost 4 bases, with 13 bases between them.

This clone was seen only a few times. The chain carries TRBV7-6 and TRBJ1-4, with 9 nucleotides matching TRBD1. The germline CDR1 and CDR2 sequences are SGHVS and FNYEAQ. The CDR3 has 16 residues. V gave up 4 bases and J gave up 6 bases; unmatched junction bases: 9. CDR3: CASSSLLGQGDEKLFF. As DNA, the CDR3 is TGTGCCAGCAGCTCGCTATTGGGACAGGGTGATGAAAAACTGTTTTTT.

The chain recombines TRBV18 with TRBJ2-1; D is perhaps TRBD1 (5 bases). The CDR3 extends over 14 amino acids. V dropped 5 bases and J dropped 7 bases, with 15 bases sitting between them. Germline CDR1 and CDR2: KGHSH and LQKENI. CDR3 nucleotides: TGTGCCAGCTCATCCACCTCTCAGGGTAATGAGCAGTTCTTC. This sequence encodes CASSSTSQGNEQFF. The variable domain in full, with the rest retrieved from reference TRBV18 and TRBJ2-1, is NAGVMQNPRHLVRRRGQEARLRCSPMKGHSHVYWYRQLPEEGLKFMVYLQKENIIDESGMPKERFSAEFPKEGPSILRIQQVVRGDSAAYFCASSSTSQGNEQFFGPGTRLTVL.

The gene calls are TRBV11-2 and TRBJ1-5; maybe TRBD1 (6 bases). CDR1 is SGHAT, CDR2 FQNNGV, per germline. The CDR3 loop spans 16 amino acids. V lost 1 base and J 2 bases, leaving 12 bases between the germline ends. The CDR3 is CASSLGGRGGNQPQHF. The DNA for the CDR3 is TGTGCCAGCAGCTTAGGGGGCAGGGGAGGCAATCAGCCCCAGCATTTT. The complete variable domain, with remaining parts taken from reference TRBV11-2 and TRBJ1-5, reads EAGVAQSPRYKIIEKRQSVAFWCNPISGHATLYWYQQILGQGPKLLIQFQNNGVVDDSQLPKDRFSAERLKGVDSTLKIQPAKLEDSAVYLCASSLGGRGGNQPQHFGDGTRLSIL.